This note documents a single TCR beta chain sequence. What it recognizes is unknown. The sample originates from a study of T cell responses to AZD1222 COVID-19 vaccine. Study overall: Second-dose schedules of about 4 or about 12 weeks were combined. Study-wide points: An increase in Spike-specific TCR breadth and depth was observed after two AZD1222 doses. Donors were mostly white British, more females; clonal diversity possibly underestimated. Repertoire sampling occurred only after the peak T cell response.

Here immunoSEQ multiplex PCR was the method, and the copy in TCRdb shows in-frame clones only, minus some. The data show around 120,000 clones, 70% to 90% seen once. This sequence originates from an adult in good health. Sequences were derived from peripheral blood, sampled on day 0 of AZD1222 vaccination.

The CDR3 DNA reads TGCGCCAGCAGCCCGATCGGAATGGGGCAGCCCCAGCATTTT. Translating gives CASSPIGMGQPQHF. This chain connects TRBV5-1 to TRBJ1-5; D is ambiguous. V gave up 4 bases and J gave up 7 bases, with 15 bases separating them. The CDR3 loop spans 14 amino acids. Germline-derived CDR1 and CDR2 are SGHRS and YFSETQ.